The rows below give T cell receptor beta chains drawn from one sample of a study of cytomegalovirus exposure and HLA in healthy donors. Using immunoSEQ multiplex PCR, the repertoire was profiled, and TCRdb retains in-frame clones only, with some absent. The table lists 150,000 to 200,000 clones, 81% of them singletons, with around 1.3% in the top ten. Sequencing was done on a sample of PBMCs. The receptors were gathered from a man aged 50 or older in good health and CMV-seropositive. Both conserved end residues are part of each CDR3. A D gene is named only where the DNA matches it firmly. For some rows the clone size is stated as once, few or many, or as a class when expanded; others skip it.

>TRBJ1-2|-|TRBD1|TRBV10-3
CAVRGGNNYGYTF
TGTGCCGTCAGGGGGGGGAACAACTATGGCTACACCTTC
>TRBJ2-1|once|-|TRBV29-1
CSVASRMGSSYNEQFF
TGCAGCGTTGCGTCGCGTATGGGCAGCTCCTACAATGAGCAGTTCTTC
>TRBJ1-1|-|TRBD1|TRBV14
CASSQDLGQVNTEAFF
TGTGCCAGCAGCCAAGATTTGGGACAGGTGAACACTGAAGCTTTCTTT
>TRBJ1-3|-|-|TRBV19
CASSIWQSNTIYF
TGTGCCAGTAGTATCTGGCAGTCGAACACCATATATTTT
>TRBJ2-7|-|-|TRBV18
CASSPSVSYEQYF
TGTGCCAGCTCACCCTCAGTTTCCTACGAGCAGTACTTC
>TRBJ2-7|-|TRBD1|TRBV5-1
CASSLKSGGPYEQYF
TGCGCCAGCAGCTTGAAATCAGGGGGTCCCTACGAGCAGTACTTC
>TRBJ1-1|-|-|TRBV5-5
CASSLIATGAFF
TGTGCCAGCAGCCTGATCGCAACAGGAGCTTTCTTT
>TRBJ2-2|-|TRBD2|TRBV4-1
CASSLSWPSGGVTGELFF
TGCGCCAGCAGCCTTAGTTGGCCTAGCGGGGGTGTTACCGGGGAGCTGTTTTTT
>TRBJ1-1|-|-|TRBV9
CASGGGNTEAFF
TGTGCCAGCGGGGGGGGGAACACTGAAGCTTTCTTT
>TRBJ2-5|-|TRBD2|TRBV6-5
CASSYSLAGAQETQYF
TGTGCCAGCAGTTACTCACTAGCGGGGGCCCAAGAGACCCAGTACTTC
>TRBJ2-1|-|-|TRBV2
CASSNRGQFF
TGTGCCAGCAGTAACCGGGGGCAGTTCTTC
>TRBJ1-3|-|TRBD1|TRBV2
CASSADRPPSGNTIYF
TGTGCCAGCAGCGCGGACAGGCCCCCTTCTGGAAACACCATATATTTT
>TRBJ2-1|-|TRBD2|TRBV11-3
CASGRSGDSYNEQFF
TGTGCCAGCGGCCGGAGCGGGGACTCCTACAATGAGCAGTTCTTC
>TRBJ2-7|-|-|TRBV7-3
CASGPGGSYEQYF
TGTGCCAGCGGGCCAGGGGGGTCCTACGAGCAGTACTTC
>TRBJ2-5|-|-|TRBV15
CATSRGFSGEETQYF
TGTGCCACCAGCAGGGGCTTCTCGGGGGAAGAGACCCAGTACTTC
>TRBJ1-5|-|-|TRBV28
CASSLSWPQHF
TGTGCCAGCAGTCTGTCGTGGCCCCAGCATTTT
>TRBJ1-1|-|-|TRBV2
CASKGRTLNTEAFF
TGTGCCAGCAAAGGGCGGACTTTGAACACTGAAGCTTTCTTT
>TRBJ2-5|-|-|TRBV5-6
CASSLVPGVETQYF
TGTGCCAGCAGCTTGGTGCCAGGGGTAGAGACCCAGTACTTC
>TRBJ1-6|once|-|TRBV7-2
CASSLDTLTLHF
TGTGCCAGCAGCTTGGACACTCTCACCCTCCACTTT
>TRBJ2-2|once|TRBD2|TRBV19
CASSIPLTSGDTGELFF
TGCGCCAGTAGTATCCCCTTGACTAGCGGGGACACCGGGGAGCTGTTTTTT
>TRBJ1-6|-|-|TRBV30
CAWSVMLSSSYNSPLHF
TGTGCCTGGAGCGTCATGCTCTCGAGCTCCTATAATTCACCCCTCCACTTT
>TRBJ2-7|few|TRBD2|TRBV7-4
CASSLDQGLAGGPSYEQYF
TGTGCCAGCAGCTTAGATCAGGGACTAGCGGGAGGGCCATCCTACGAGCAGTACTTC
>TRBJ2-3|-|TRBD2|TRBV11-2
CASSLDLRLAATDTQYF
TGTGCCAGCAGCTTAGATCTTCGGCTAGCGGCAACAGATACGCAGTATTTT
>TRBJ2-5|-|TRBD2|TRBV4-3
CASSQEMGASGRQETQYF
TGCGCCAGCAGCCAAGAGATGGGCGCTAGCGGGAGGCAAGAGACCCAGTACTTC
>TRBJ2-1|-|TRBD2|TRBV25-1
CASSEYVYAGGDNEQFF
TGTGCCAGCAGTGAATATGTATATGCGGGAGGGGACAATGAGCAGTTCTTC
>TRBJ2-5|-|-|TRBV7-7
CASSLNSAGETQYF
TGTGCTAGCAGCTTAAACTCAGCGGGAGAGACCCAGTACTTC
>TRBJ2-5|-|-|TRBV2
CASSERGGWGETQYF
TGTGCCAGCAGTGAAAGGGGGGGGTGGGGAGAGACCCAGTACTTC
>TRBJ1-2|-|TRBD1|TRBV7-8
CASSLGMDRANYGYTF
TGTGCCAGCAGCTTAGGAATGGACAGGGCTAACTATGGCTACACCTTC
>TRBJ1-4|-|-|TRBV5-8
CASSLYQVNEKLFF
TGTGCCAGCAGCTTGTACCAGGTTAATGAAAAACTGTTTTTT
>TRBJ1-4|-|-|TRBV4-1
CASSLTVWNEKLFF
TGCGCCAGCAGCCTTACAGTGTGGAATGAAAAACTGTTTTTT
>TRBJ2-2|-|-|TRBV5-4
CASSMGGRGTGELFF
TGTGCCAGCAGTATGGGGGGAAGGGGCACCGGGGAGCTGTTTTTT
>TRBJ1-2|-|TRBD1|TRBV15
CATSPDRGAYGYTF
TGTGCCACCAGTCCAGACAGGGGAGCGTATGGCTACACCTTC
>TRBJ2-6|-|TRBD1|TRBV4-1
CASSQYDRAAGANVLTF
TGCGCCAGCAGCCAATATGACAGGGCGGCCGGGGCCAACGTCCTGACTTTC
>TRBJ2-3|-|TRBD2|TRBV30
CAWRLAGGSDTQYF
TGTGCCTGGAGACTAGCGGGGGGTTCAGATACGCAGTATTTT
>TRBJ1-5|-|-|TRBV6-1
CASSESARNQPQHF
TGTGCCAGCAGTGAATCTGCGAGAAATCAGCCCCAGCATTTT
>TRBJ2-4|-|-|TRBV4-1
CASSQSSQGNIQYF
TGCGCCAGCAGCCAGTCATCCCAGGGGAACATTCAGTACTTC
>TRBJ2-7|once|-|TRBV2
CGGRGYYEQYF
TGTGGCGGCAGGGGCTACTACGAGCAGTACTTC